The entry below gives a single T cell receptor (beta chain) sequence along with its context. Measured with immunoSEQ multiplex PCR; TCRdb has only the in-frame clones, and not every one. The sample consists of 40,000 or so clones, roughly 91% of them appearing once. The record originates from a study of T cell changes during pregnancy in multiple sclerosis. The CDR3 has 14 amino acids. The ends lost 0 bases at V and 4 bases at J; junction bases unmatched: 4. Germline V lookup: CDR1 GTSNPN, CDR2 SVGIG (reference sequence). The sample in question was CD4+ T cells from peripheral blood mononuclear cells, obtained in the third trimester of pregnancy. The receptor comes from a female donor with multiple sclerosis, enrolled in a pregnancy study. The chain recombines TRBV30 with TRBJ2-7, with TRBD1 matching over 9 bases. The CDR3 DNA is TGTGCCTGGAGTGTGGGACAGGGTCTTTACGAGCAGTACTTC. It is translated as CAWSVGQGLYEQYF.